The present entry profiles one T cell receptor beta chain with its context. The antigen is not known. Cyclophosphamide on days +3 and +4 followed busulfan-fludarabine conditioning and a marrow graft. This record belongs to a study of T cells after posttransplantation cyclophosphamide. Assay used: immunoSEQ multiplex PCR; TCRdb lists only in-frame clones, some missing. Of fewer than 12,000 clones listed, approximately 86% are singletons. Study outcomes and limitations: TRB overlap between skin or GI tissue T cells and blood was limited. Later post-transplant blood repertoires were often dominated by donor CD8+ memory clones.

Specimen: CD4+ T cells sorted from PBMCs, collected after allogeneic stem cell transplant with posttransplant cyclophosphamide. The sequence came from a male patient in his thirties who received an allogeneic stem cell transplant from a related donor, was CMV-positive, and had acute GVHD only. Part of the T cell pool may stem from the graft donor.

The CDR3 nucleotides read TGTGCCAGCAGCGTAGACGGGGGGCCCAATTCACCCCTCCACTTT. It encodes CASSVDGGPNSPLHF. This rearrangement joins TRBV9 to TRBJ1-6; D might be TRBD1 (6 bases). Germline lookup yields CDR1 SGDLS and CDR2 YYNGEE. The CDR3 covers 15 residues. Between the trimmed V and J ends, which lost 0 bases and 7 bases, there was a span of 11 bases.